What follows are 13 T cell receptor beta chains derived from one specimen sequenced in a study of blood T cell repertoires in COVID-19. Assay used: immunoSEQ multiplex PCR; TCRdb lists only in-frame clones, some missing. The sample shows 200,000 to 250,000 clones, about 90% of them seen only once. The sequenced sample consisted of PBMCs or T cells enriched from blood (not recorded which). These receptors originate from a man aged 30-40 years who had been exposed to COVID-19.

The chain is built from TRBV5-1 and TRBJ2-3; 7 positions agree with TRBD2. This CDR3 spans 15 amino acids. Germline loops: CDR1 SGHRS, CDR2 YFSETQ. With V trimmed by 2 bases and J by 0 bases, 3 bases remained unmatched. This CDR3 is CASSLPAGSTDTQYF. CDR3 DNA sequence: TGCGCCAGCAGCTTACCAGCGGGAAGCACAGATACGCAGTATTTT.

The rearrangement links TRBV30 to TRBJ1-1, with D perhaps matching TRBD1 (5 bases). The CDR3 extends over 14 amino acids. V was cut by 4 bases and J by 3 bases, with 15 bases left in between. Germline V gene sequence: CDR1 GTSNPN, CDR2 SVGIG (reference sequence). The CDR3 DNA follows: TGTGCCTGGACTTCCTCGGGGGGACACACTGAAGCTTTCTTT. Translating gives CAWTSSGGHTEAFF.

The chain uses TRBV18 and TRBJ1-1; D not resolved. Germline V lookup: CDR1 KGHSH, CDR2 LQKENI. The CDR3 covers 14 residues. The V gene lost 3 bases and the J gene lost 0 bases, with 8 bases spanning the gap. Here the CDR3 reads CASSPITVNTEAFF. CDR3 bases: TGTGCCAGCTCACCGATTACAGTGAACACTGAAGCTTTCTTT.

The chain couples TRBV5-1 to TRBJ2-5; perhaps TRBD1 as D (6 bases). Trimming left V 4 bases short and J 4 bases short, with 11 bases between. Germline loops: CDR1 SGHRS, CDR2 YFSETQ. CDR3 size: 13 residues. In DNA, the CDR3 is TGCGCCAGCAGCGGGGAAGGGGGAGAGACCCAGTACTTC. Its protein product is CASSGEGGETQYF.

The J gene is TRBJ1-6, the V gene TRBV6-5; D gene ambiguous. Trimming removed 7 bases from V and 8 bases from J, with 9 bases in between. Germline CDR1 MNHEY, CDR2 SVGAGI. The CDR3 is made up of 12 amino acids. This CDR3 reads CASTREDSPLHF. CDR3 DNA sequence: TGTGCCAGCACCCGAGAGGATTCACCCCTCCACTTT.

This chain uses TRBV4-1 with TRBJ2-3; 13 bases line up with TRBD2. The CDR3 contains 21 residues. CDR1 and CDR2 (germline): MGHRA, YSYEKL. V was clipped by 1 base and J by 7 bases; unmatched bases: 20. In DNA form, the CDR3 reads TGCGCCAGCAGCCAAGTTTTTCCGCCGGGACTAGCGGGGAACGCCCACTATACGCAGTATTTT. As protein: CASSQVFPPGLAGNAHYTQYF.

The chain is built from TRBV7-2 and TRBJ1-2; tentative D call: TRBD1 (5 bases). V was shortened by 5 bases and J by 6 bases, with 19 bases between the two germline ends. CDR1 and CDR2 (germline): SGHTA, FQGNSA. The CDR3 length is 15 residues. The CDR3, as DNA: TGTGCCAGCAGCCCCCCCGGGGGAACAGGCGATGGCTACACCTTC. This gives the protein CASSPPGGTGDGYTF.

The chain carries TRBV4-1 and TRBJ1-1; D is ambiguous. The CDR3 is made up of 17 amino acids. CDR1 is MGHRA and CDR2 is YSYEKL in the germline V gene. V gave up 4 bases and J gave up 0 bases, with 18 bases separating them. CDR3: CASSRLPYVSLNTEAFF. CDR3 in DNA: TGCGCCAGCAGCCGACTACCGTACGTGTCCCTGAACACTGAAGCTTTCTTT.

The CDR3 protein is CASTQPTALGTQYF. The CDR3 bases are TGTGCCAGCACCCAACCGACAGCCCTGGGGACCCAGTACTTC. The chain joins TRBV6-5 to TRBJ2-5; possibly TRBD1 for D (5 bases). CDR1 and CDR2 (germline): MNHEY, SVGAGI. Trimming left V 7 bases short and J 7 bases short, with 19 bases between. The CDR3 runs to 14 residues.

The J gene is TRBJ2-7, the V gene TRBV5-1; 7 bases map to TRBD1. Per germline, CDR1 SGHRS and CDR2 YFSETQ. V was pared by 2 bases and J by 2 bases, with 1 base of the junction left unmatched. This CDR3 comprises 13 residues. This chain's CDR3 is CASSFGTAYEQYF. CDR3 nucleotide sequence: TGCGCCAGCAGCTTTGGGACAGCCTACGAGCAGTACTTC.

The chain carries TRBV2 and TRBJ2-7; 9 bases align to TRBD1. Trimming cost V 1 base and J 5 bases; bases outside gene matches: 6. CDR1 is SNHLY and CDR2 is FYNNEI in the germline V gene. There are 15 residues in the CDR3. The CDR3 DNA reads TGTGCCAGCAGTGAAGGGTACAGGGGGCCTGACGAGCAGTACTTC. Amino acids: CASSEGYRGPDEQYF.

In its sample, this clone was seen once. V and J are TRBV7-2 and TRBJ1-6; 10 nucleotides match TRBD1. Per the germline V gene, CDR1 is SGHTA and CDR2 is FQGNSA. The CDR3 has 17 residues. Trimming at V came to 5 bases and at J to 10 bases, leaving 14 bases not matched to a gene. The CDR3 DNA reads as TGTGCCAGCAGCACGAGGACAGGGGGAAGAGGATCCTCACCCCTCCACTTT. It specifies CASSTRTGGRGSSPLHF.

This chain joins TRBV6-5 and TRBJ1-1; tentative D call: TRBD1 (5 bases). This CDR3 has 13 residues. The V gene lost 8 bases and the J gene lost 3 bases, with 13 bases spanning the gap. Germline V CDR1 and CDR2: MNHEY, SVGAGI. In nucleotides, the CDR3 is TGTGCCAGCTTCGAGCGGGGCTACACTGAAGCTTTCTTT. Amino acid sequence: CASFERGYTEAFF.